This TCR beta chain is from a study of CD8 T cells in ankylosing spondylitis. General study results and limits: Peripheral blood held disease-linked clones only at relatively low frequency, and these were CD8+. Seemingly characteristic of ankylosing spondylitis blood was a TCR beta motif consisting of 7 or 8 highly homologous variants. Clones tied to disease were said to be significantly enriched in matched ankylosing spondylitis synovial fluid.

Germline CDR1 reads DFQATT; CDR2 reads SNEGSKA (reference sequence). This CDR3 is built from 15 residues. Trimming took 5 bases from V and 0 from J, leaving 17 bases between them. Quantitative molecular-barcoded 5'-RACE generated the TCR beta libraries. One entry per CDR3 protein results from TCRdb running MiXCR on the 5' RACE reads. The data contain about 540,000 distinct CDR3 sequences, roughly 12% of them singletons. Details on this clonotype: Its antigen is unidentified.

What was sequenced was blood, either unsorted or a sorted T cell fraction (not recorded which). The J gene is TRBJ2-7, the V gene TRBV20-1; no clear D. This sequence originates from a male donor with ankylosing spondylitis. Written as DNA, the CDR3 is TGCAGTGCTCCTGTCTCGTGGGGTGTCTCCTACGAGCAGTACTTC. Amino acid sequence: CSAPVSWGVSYEQYF.